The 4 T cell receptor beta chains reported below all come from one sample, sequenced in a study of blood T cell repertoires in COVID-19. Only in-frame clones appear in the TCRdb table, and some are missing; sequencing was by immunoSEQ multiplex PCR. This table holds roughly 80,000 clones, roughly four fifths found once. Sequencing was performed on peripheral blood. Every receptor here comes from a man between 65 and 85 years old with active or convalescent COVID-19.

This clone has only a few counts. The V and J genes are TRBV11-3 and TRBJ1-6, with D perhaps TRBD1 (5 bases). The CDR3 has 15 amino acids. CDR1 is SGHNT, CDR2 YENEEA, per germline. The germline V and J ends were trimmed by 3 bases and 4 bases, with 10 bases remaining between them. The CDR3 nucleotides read TGTGCCAGCAGCTTCCGGAGGGGTTATAATTCACCCCTCCACTTT. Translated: CASSFRRGYNSPLHF.

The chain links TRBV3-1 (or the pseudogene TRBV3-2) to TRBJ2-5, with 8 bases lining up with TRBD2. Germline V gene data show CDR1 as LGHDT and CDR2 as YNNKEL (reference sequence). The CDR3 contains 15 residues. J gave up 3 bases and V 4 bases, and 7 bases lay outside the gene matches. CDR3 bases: TGTGCCAGCAGCCCTCGGACCGGGGGGGAAGAGACCCAGTACTTC. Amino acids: CASSPRTGGEETQYF.

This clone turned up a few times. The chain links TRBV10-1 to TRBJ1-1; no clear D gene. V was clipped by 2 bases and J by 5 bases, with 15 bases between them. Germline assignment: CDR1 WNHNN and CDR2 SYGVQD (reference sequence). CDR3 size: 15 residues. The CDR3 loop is CASSENNGLWTEAFF. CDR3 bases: TGCGCCAGCAGTGAGAATAACGGACTGTGGACTGAAGCTTTCTTT.

The CDR3 is CASSPRAVNTEAFF. As DNA, the CDR3 is TGCGCCAGCAGCCCCAGGGCCGTGAACACTGAAGCTTTCTTT. The chain has TRBV4-1 and TRBJ1-1; D perhaps matches TRBD1 (5 bases). CDR3 length equals 14 residues. Germline V gene lookup returns CDR1 MGHRA and CDR2 YSYEKL. Trimming took 4 bases from V and 0 from J, leaving 9 bases between them.